Presented here are 8 T cell receptor beta chains from one specimen sequenced in a study of T cell repertoires in cytomegalovirus infection. TCRdb redid the calling of the reads with MiXCR, one entry per CDR3 protein. The data contain about 770,000 distinct CDR3 sequences, roughly 29% of them singletons. These receptors are not linked to any known antigen. Sequencing used cultured CD8+ T cells from PBMCs, obtained from culture after CMV antigen stimulation. The origin of the receptors is a human donor in good health (CMV status not recorded). Some clones in this sample may be carry-over from other donors' samples.

This clonotype was recorded at least ten times. The V gene is TRBV7-2, the J gene TRBJ2-1; 8 bases are shared with TRBD2. The CDR3 has 14 amino acids. The germline V gene has CDR1 SGHTA and CDR2 FQGNSA. V lost 6 bases and J lost 6; bases outside the gene matches: 7. The CDR3, as DNA: TGTGCCAGCAGTTCCGGGACTAGGACCAATGAGCAGTTCTTC. Encoded protein: CASSSGTRTNEQFF.

This chain joins TRBV20-1 and TRBJ2-3, with TRBD1 matching over 11 bases. The V gene end was trimmed by 5 bases and the J gene end by 0 bases; junction bases not matched to a gene: 4. The V gene's germline CDR1 is DFQATT and CDR2 SNEGSKA (reference sequence). There are 15 residues in the CDR3. The CDR3 sequence is CSAWDRGSSTDTQYF. The CDR3 nucleotides read TGCAGTGCTTGGGACAGGGGGTCTAGCACAGATACGCAGTATTTT.

About this clonotype itself: Its ends do not fully match the called genes, so a read error is possible. This chain uses TRBV9 with TRBJ2-1; D ambiguous. There are 13 residues in the CDR3. Germline V gives CDR1 SGDLS, CDR2 YYNGEE. In DNA, the CDR3 is TGTGCCAGCACCACCGGGTCCTTCAATGAGCAGTTCTTC. Its protein product is CASTTGSFNEQFF.

This clonotype was recorded a few times. This chain connects TRBV2 to TRBJ2-7, with 7 bases that match TRBD1. Germline V CDR1 and CDR2: SNHLY, FYNNEI. There are 13 residues in the CDR3. The CDR3 loop reads CASSEDRAYEQYV. The CDR3 region has the DNA TGTGCCAGCAGCGAAGACAGGGCCTACGAGCAGTACGTC.

The chain recombines TRBV5-4 with TRBJ1-6; tentative D call: TRBD1 (5 bases). CDR1 is SGHNT, CDR2 YYREEE, per germline (reference sequence). V lost 0 bases and J lost 0, with 7 bases in between. CDR3 size: 16 residues. The CDR3 loop reads CASSLVGGSYNSPLHF. In DNA form, the CDR3 reads TGTGCCAGCAGCTTGGTGGGGGGCTCCTATAATTCACCCCTCCACTTT.

The CDR3 spells CSARDFGSSEQFF. The CDR3 coding sequence is TGCAGTGCTAGAGATTTTGGTTCAAGTGAGCAGTTCTTC. V usage is TRBV20-1 and J usage is TRBJ2-1, with no clear D. This CDR3 region has 13 residues. V lost 0 bases to trimming and J lost 9 bases, with 12 bases between them. The germline V gene has CDR1 DFQATT and CDR2 SNEGSKA (reference sequence).

CDR3 coding DNA: TGTGCCAGCAGCGCAGGGAGGCCCACAGATACGCAGTATTTT. Its translation: CASSAGRPTDTQYF. The genes are TRBV5-6 and TRBJ2-3, with D maybe TRBD2 (6 bases). Trimming took off 4 bases at V and 2 bases at J, with 11 bases between the two ends. This CDR3 has 14 amino acids. From germline, CDR1 is SGHDT and CDR2 YYEEEE.

This sequence joins TRBV7-9 and TRBJ1-1, with 9 positions matching TRBD1. The V gene end was trimmed by 1 base and the J gene end by 5 bases; junction bases not matched to a gene: 11. The CDR3 has 17 residues. Germline loops: CDR1 SEHNR, CDR2 FQNEAQ (reference sequence). CDR3 in amino acids: CASSLGDRAKSKTEAFF. The CDR3 region has the DNA TGTGCCAGCAGCTTAGGGGACAGGGCCAAGAGTAAGACTGAAGCTTTCTTT.